This entry is about one TCR beta chain. From RNA transcripts, TCR beta CDR3 regions were amplified. Initially, a first-round RT-PCR of the TCR CDR3 employed the HTBI primer set. TCRdb recomputed calls from the multiplex PCR reads with MiXCR, one row per CDR3 protein. This table has 650,000 to 800,000 distinct CDR3 sequences, about 45% appearing once. The data are from a study of T cells in Graves' hyperthyroidism and ophthalmopathy. After removal of 0 bases from V and 5 bases from J, the junction contained 1 base not matched to a gene. The germline CDR1 and CDR2 sequences are DFQATT and SNEGSKA (reference sequence). CDR3 length: 14 amino acids.

The chain is built from TRBV20-1 and TRBJ1-5; TRBD1 aligns across 10 bases. The TCR sequence derives from an adult man with Graves' disease, either hyperthyroidism or ophthalmopathy (not recorded which). The sample taken for sequencing was peripheral blood or thyroid tissue (not recorded which). As DNA, the CDR3 is TGCAGTGCTAGAGAGGGACAGGGGTATCAGCCCCAGCATTTT. Its translation is CSAREGQGYQPQHF.